This TCR beta chain was recorded in a study of T cell responses to AZD1222 COVID-19 vaccine. The count of this clone is one. V was trimmed by 4 bases and J by 4 bases, leaving 16 bases between them. The germline V gene has CDR1 SGHTA and CDR2 FQGTGA. This CDR3 comprises 15 residues. The repertoire was sequenced with immunoSEQ multiplex PCR; TCRdb's copy has only in-frame clones and lacks some. This table has 150,000 to 200,000 clones, under 95% appearing once. The chain combines TRBV7-3 with TRBJ1-2, with a weak D call TRBD1 (5 bases). The source of this sequence is an adult who received the AZD1222 COVID-19 vaccine. The sequencing here drew on peripheral blood, taken 28 days after the second AZD1222 dose. The chain's CDR3 is CASSSHGGAGYGYTF. The CDR3 DNA reads TGTGCCAGCAGCTCTCACGGAGGGGCTGGCTATGGCTACACCTTC. The full variable domain, in which reference TRBV7-3 and TRBJ1-2 provide the parts outside the CDR3, is GAGVSQTPSNKVTEKGKYVELRCDPISGHTALYWYRQSLGQGPEFLIYFQGTGAADDSGLPNDRFFAVRPEGSVSTLKIQRTERGDSAVYLCASSSHGGAGYGYTFGSGTRLTVV.